This T cell receptor (beta chain) is from a study of early T cells in non-severe SARS-CoV-2 infection. On the study more broadly: The authors sequenced bulk RNA from unsorted whole blood, leaving chains unpaired.

This clonotype rates as medium-sized. The length of the CDR3 is 13 residues. Germline CDR1 and CDR2: SQVTM and ANQGSEA. The V end lost 3 bases, the J end lost 0 bases, and 8 bases lay between the germline ends. Each cDNA molecule carried a unique molecular identifier. TCRdb reanalysed the 5' RACE reads using MiXCR and keeps one entry per CDR3 protein. Here the sample spans thousands of distinct CDR3 sequences, 4% to 5.5% being singletons. The chain has TRBV29-1 and TRBJ1-1; tentative D call: TRBD1 (5 bases). The sequence was obtained from an adult who was a healthcare worker with PCR-confirmed SARS-CoV-2 infection or an uninfected control (not recorded which). Material for sequencing was whole blood. CDR3 sequence (DNA): TGCAGCGTTGACCAGGGTGTGAACACTGAAGCTTTCTTT. Translation: CSVDQGVNTEAFF.